Presented here are 6 T cell receptor beta chains from one specimen sequenced in a study of T-cell reconstitution after alpha-beta-depleted transplantation in children. During its preparation, the TCRbeta library received unique molecular identifiers. TCRdb analysed the PCR reads with MiXCR anew, one entry per CDR3 protein. The profile shows approximately 300,000 distinct CDR3 sequences, around a tenth of them singletons. This material consisted of peripheral blood, taken 180 days after TCRalphabeta/CD19-depleted stem cell transplant. These receptors originate from a male patient aged 2-15 years who had a stem cell transplant for chronic granulomatous disease, so the T cells may come from the graft donor.

This clonotype was counted ten times or more. The chain is built from TRBV29-1 and TRBJ2-5; 11 bases align to TRBD2. This CDR3 contains 14 residues. CDR1 and CDR2 from the germline V gene are SQVTM and ANQGSEA. CDR3: CATSGKTYQETQYF. CDR3 nucleotides: TGCGCGACTAGCGGGAAGACTTACCAAGAGACCCAGTACTTC. Supplemented by reference TRBV29-1 and TRBJ2-5, the full variable domain reads SAVISQKPSRDICQRGTSLTIQCQVDSQVTMMFWYRQQPGQSLTLIATANQGSEATYESGFVIDKFPISRPNLTFSTLTVSNMSPEDSSIYLCATSGKTYQETQYFGPGTRLLVL.

This clonotype was observed many times. The J gene is TRBJ2-1, the V gene TRBV19; D unclear. V was clipped by 3 bases and J by 8 bases, with 11 bases between them. Germline V CDR1 and CDR2: LNHDA, SQIVND (reference sequence). The CDR3 length is 13 residues. CDR3 coding DNA: TGTGCCAGTAGTATTTTCTACGTGCATGAGCAGTTCTTC. It encodes CASSIFYVHEQFF.

The table lists this clonotype with many counts. The gene calls are TRBV25-1 and TRBJ1-1; D possibly corresponds to TRBD1 (6 bases). Germline lookup yields CDR1 MGHDK and CDR2 SYGVNS. CDR3 length: 15 residues. V lost 4 bases to trimming and J lost 1 base, with 13 bases between them. CDR3 sequence: CASSGTGTPNTEAFF. DNA for the CDR3: TGTGCCAGCAGTGGTACCGGGACACCGAACACTGAAGCTTTCTTT.

Only a few counts were recorded for this clonotype. The chain links TRBV30 to TRBJ2-1; the D call may be TRBD1 or TRBD2 (6 bases each). The CDR3 extends over 13 amino acids. The germline V gene encodes CDR1 GTSNPN and CDR2 SVGIG (reference sequence). V lost 4 bases and J lost 6, with 13 bases in between. CDR3 nucleotide sequence: TGTGCCTGGAAACAGGGAGGCATCAATGAGCAGTTCTTC. It is translated as CAWKQGGINEQFF.

This clonotype has at least ten counts. This chain uses TRBV18 with TRBJ2-2; D might be TRBD1 or TRBD2, each matching 5 bases. The V and J ends lost 2 bases and 0 bases respectively, with 10 bases between them. Germline V gene data show CDR1 as KGHSH and CDR2 as LQKENI. The CDR3 sequence is 16 residues long. CDR3 coding DNA: TGTGCCAGCTCACCAGGGACGCCTACGAACACCGGGGAGCTGTTTTTT. Translating it yields CASSPGTPTNTGELFF.

In its sample, this clonotype was seen many times. This chain links TRBV10-2 with TRBJ2-6; TRBD1 matches 9 bases. V gave up 5 bases and J gave up 0 bases; unmatched junction bases: 8. This CDR3 contains 18 residues. The germline V gene has CDR1 WSHSY and CDR2 SAAADI. This CDR3 reads CASSHVPGQGSGANVLTF. CDR3 DNA sequence: TGCGCCAGCAGTCACGTCCCGGGACAGGGCTCTGGGGCCAACGTCCTGACTTTC.